This TCR beta chain comes out of a study of Graves' ophthalmopathy and Graves' hyperthyroidism. General study results and limits: Ophthalmopathy progression was predicted by the model at more than 55% sensitivity and 72% to 75% specificity.

CDR3 size: 14 residues. CDR1 SGHTA and CDR2 FQGNSA come from the germline V gene. RNA transcripts were the source from which TCR beta CDR3 regions were amplified. HTBI-primed RT-PCR formed the first round, and a multiplex PCR formed the second. TCRdb reprocessed the multiplex PCR reads via MiXCR and lists one record per CDR3 protein. This sample carries more than 300,000 distinct CDR3 sequences, approximately 15% of them seen once, and the ten largest clones take 5.5% to 8%. The hyperthyroidism patients had a new diagnosis of under 2 months' duration and were aged 18 to 65. In the case of this clonotype: What it binds is unknown. This may be a read error, as it is one base from a much larger clone.

This TCR derives from a woman in her late teens or twenties with stable Graves' hyperthyroidism. The rearrangement uses TRBV7-2 and TRBJ1-2, with no clear D. Sequencing input: peripheral blood. CDR3 amino acids: CAGSLALDEGGYTF. CDR3 sequence (DNA): TGTGCCGGCAGCTTAGCGTTAGATGAGGGTGGCTACACCTTC.